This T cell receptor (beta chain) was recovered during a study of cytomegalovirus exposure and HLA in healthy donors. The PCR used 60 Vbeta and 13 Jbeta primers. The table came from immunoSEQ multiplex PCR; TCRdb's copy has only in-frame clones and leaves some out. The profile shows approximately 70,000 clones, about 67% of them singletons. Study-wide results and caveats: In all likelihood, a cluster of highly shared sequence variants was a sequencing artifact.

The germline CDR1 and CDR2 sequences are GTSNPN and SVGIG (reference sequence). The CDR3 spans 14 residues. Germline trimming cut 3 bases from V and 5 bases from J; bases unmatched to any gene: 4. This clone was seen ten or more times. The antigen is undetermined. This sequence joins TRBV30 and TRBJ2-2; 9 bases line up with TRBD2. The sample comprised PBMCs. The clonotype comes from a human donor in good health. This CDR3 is CAWSRLAVTGELFF. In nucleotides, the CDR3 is TGTGCCTGGAGCCGACTAGCGGTAACCGGGGAGCTGTTTTTT.